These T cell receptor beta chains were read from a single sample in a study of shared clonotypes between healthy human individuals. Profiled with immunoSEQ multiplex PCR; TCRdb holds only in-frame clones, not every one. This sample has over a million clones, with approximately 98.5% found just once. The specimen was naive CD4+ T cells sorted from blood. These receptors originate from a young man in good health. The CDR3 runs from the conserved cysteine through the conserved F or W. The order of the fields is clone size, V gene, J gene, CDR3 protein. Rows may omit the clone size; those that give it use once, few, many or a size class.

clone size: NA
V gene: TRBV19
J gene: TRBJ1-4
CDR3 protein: CASNFNFNEKLFF

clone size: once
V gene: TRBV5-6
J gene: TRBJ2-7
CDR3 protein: CASRRTGVYEQYF

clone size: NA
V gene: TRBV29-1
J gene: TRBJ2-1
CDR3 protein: CSVVLAGYEQFF

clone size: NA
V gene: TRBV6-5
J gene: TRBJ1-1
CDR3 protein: CASSYFLSGTGTEAFF

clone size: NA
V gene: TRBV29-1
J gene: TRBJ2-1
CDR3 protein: CSVDYGSGYNEQFF

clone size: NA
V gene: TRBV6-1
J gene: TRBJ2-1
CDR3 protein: CASSPTTSGTSGIF

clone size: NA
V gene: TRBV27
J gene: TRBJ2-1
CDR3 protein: CASSRGDRAWEQFF

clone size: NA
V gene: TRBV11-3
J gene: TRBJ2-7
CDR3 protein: CASSRGAGGTSGSYEQYF

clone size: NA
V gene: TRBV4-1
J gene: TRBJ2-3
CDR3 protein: CASSQLRTADTQYF

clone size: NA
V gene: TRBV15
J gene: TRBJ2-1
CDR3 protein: CATSRDRLAANEQFF

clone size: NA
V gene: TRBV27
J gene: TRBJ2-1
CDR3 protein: CASSPTISGSRYNEQFF

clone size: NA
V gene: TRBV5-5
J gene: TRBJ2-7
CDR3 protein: CASSLVGNEQYF

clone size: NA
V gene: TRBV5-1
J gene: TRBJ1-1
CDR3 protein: CASSPFGVGEAFF

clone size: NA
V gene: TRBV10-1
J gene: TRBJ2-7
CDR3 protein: CASSDGTDLYEQYF

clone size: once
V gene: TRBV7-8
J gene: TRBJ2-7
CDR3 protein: CASSLVGTQLPGKALHYEQYF

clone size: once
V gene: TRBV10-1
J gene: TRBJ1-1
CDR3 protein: CASSGKVNTEAFF

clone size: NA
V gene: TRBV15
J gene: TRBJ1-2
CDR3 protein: CATSREEWGHDYGYTF

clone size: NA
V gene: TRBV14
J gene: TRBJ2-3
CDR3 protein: CASSQGWPDTQYF

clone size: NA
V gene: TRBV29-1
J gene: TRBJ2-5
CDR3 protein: CSVVGGRDQETQYF

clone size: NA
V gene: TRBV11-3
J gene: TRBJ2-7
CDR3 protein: CASSLGTAPDEQYF

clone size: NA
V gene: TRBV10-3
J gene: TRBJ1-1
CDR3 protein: CAISPRSGQNTEAFF

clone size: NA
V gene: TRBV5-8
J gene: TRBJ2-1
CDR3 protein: CASSLGRDYYNEQFF

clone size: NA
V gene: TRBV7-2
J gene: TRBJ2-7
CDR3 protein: CASSLAEQGRWNEQYF

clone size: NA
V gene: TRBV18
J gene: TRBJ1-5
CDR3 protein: CASSENRGNQPQHF

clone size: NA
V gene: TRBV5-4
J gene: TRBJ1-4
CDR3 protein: CASSPFQGVPNEKLFF

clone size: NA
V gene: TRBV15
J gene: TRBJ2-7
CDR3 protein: CATSSSPTVYEQYF

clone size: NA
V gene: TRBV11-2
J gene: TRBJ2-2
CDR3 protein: CASSFLAGTGELFF

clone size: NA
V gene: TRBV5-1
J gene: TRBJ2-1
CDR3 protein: CASSSDPSGTYRGVQFF

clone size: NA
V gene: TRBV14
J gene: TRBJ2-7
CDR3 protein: CASSQGLGYEQYF

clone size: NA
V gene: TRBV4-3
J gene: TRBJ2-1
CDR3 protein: CASSQVVASRSDEQFF

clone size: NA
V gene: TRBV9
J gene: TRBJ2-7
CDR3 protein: CASSVEASGRGGAYEQYF

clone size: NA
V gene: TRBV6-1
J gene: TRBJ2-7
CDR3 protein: CASGVYEQYF

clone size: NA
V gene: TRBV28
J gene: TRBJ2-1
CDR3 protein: CASSVLAGDIYEQFF

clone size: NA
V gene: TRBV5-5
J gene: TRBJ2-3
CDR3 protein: CASSLKGGSDTQYF

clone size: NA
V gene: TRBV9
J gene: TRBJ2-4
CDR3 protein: CASSVDAGQGKNIQYF

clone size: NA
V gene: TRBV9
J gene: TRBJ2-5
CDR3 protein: CASSATTGSQYF

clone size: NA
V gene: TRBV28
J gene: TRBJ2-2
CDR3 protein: CASSFSQGVRTGELFF

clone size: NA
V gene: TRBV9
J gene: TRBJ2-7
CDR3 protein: CASSVASATVQAEQYF

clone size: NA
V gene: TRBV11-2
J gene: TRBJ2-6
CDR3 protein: CASCQSGANVLTF

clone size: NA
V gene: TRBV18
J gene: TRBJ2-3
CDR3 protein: CASSPIPHSGQVTDTQYF

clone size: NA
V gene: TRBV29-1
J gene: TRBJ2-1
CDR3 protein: CSVEPSYTGIADEQFF

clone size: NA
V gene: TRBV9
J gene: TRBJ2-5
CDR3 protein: CASSPHVGAKQETQYF

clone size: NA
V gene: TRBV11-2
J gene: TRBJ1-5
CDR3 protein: CASSLGISNQPQHF

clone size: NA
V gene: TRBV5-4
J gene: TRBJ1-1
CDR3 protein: CASSRAGDRTEAFF

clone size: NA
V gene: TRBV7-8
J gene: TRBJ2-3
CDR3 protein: CASSLGLAASTDTQYF

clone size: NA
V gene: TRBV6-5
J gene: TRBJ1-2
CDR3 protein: CASRMDLLYGYTF

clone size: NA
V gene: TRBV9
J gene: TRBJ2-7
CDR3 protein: CASSVMQQGSLYEQYF

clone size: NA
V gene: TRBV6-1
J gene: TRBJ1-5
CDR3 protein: CASRKIRVGNQPQHF

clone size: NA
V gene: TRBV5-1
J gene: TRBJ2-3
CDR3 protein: CASSYGLAGQGDTQYF

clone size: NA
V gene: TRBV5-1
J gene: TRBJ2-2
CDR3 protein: CASSLIGQGNTGELFF

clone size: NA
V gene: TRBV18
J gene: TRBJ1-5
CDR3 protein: CASSRTDNQPQHF